Listed here are 22 T cell receptor beta chains from one sample, sequenced in a study of blood T cell repertoires in COVID-19. Clones were read by immunoSEQ multiplex PCR, and TCRdb kept only the in-frame ones, dropping some. The sample consists of about 75,000 clones, 88% of them appearing once. Sequencing input: peripheral blood. The receptor set was obtained from a human donor in a cohort sampled during active COVID-19.

V usage is TRBV9 and J usage is TRBJ1-5; 9 bases align to TRBD1. With V trimmed by 3 bases and J by 5 bases, 6 bases remained unmatched. The germline CDR1 and CDR2 sequences are SGDLS and YYNGEE. CDR3 length: 15 residues. The CDR3 region is CASSAGQGTYQPQHF. CDR3 DNA sequence: TGTGCCAGCAGCGCCGGACAGGGGACTTATCAGCCCCAGCATTTT.

The chain recombines TRBV10-3 with TRBJ2-3; 11 bases map to TRBD2. Trimming cost V 5 bases and J 1 base; bases outside gene matches: 2. Germline assignment: CDR1 ENHRY and CDR2 SYGVKD. This CDR3 has 15 residues. This CDR3 reads CAISLTSGGTDTQYF. Here the CDR3 DNA reads TGTGCCATCAGTTTGACTAGCGGGGGCACAGATACGCAGTATTTT.

The chain links TRBV6-6 to TRBJ1-5, with a possible D match to TRBD1 (6 bases). V lost 7 bases and J 2 bases, leaving 12 bases between the germline ends. Germline CDR1 MNHNY, CDR2 SVGAGI (reference sequence). CDR3 size: 14 residues. The CDR3 DNA reads as TGTGCCAGCAAGATAGGGGGGGGCAATCAGCCCCAGCATTTT. Protein: CASKIGGGNQPQHF.

The V call is TRBV7-9, the J call TRBJ2-7; unclear D gene. Germline V lookup: CDR1 SEHNR, CDR2 FQNEAQ (reference sequence). The CDR3 totals 15 residues. The germline V and J ends were trimmed by 5 bases and 0 bases, with 14 bases remaining between them. The CDR3 is CASSPPARSSYEQYF. DNA of the CDR3: TGTGCCAGCAGCCCCCCCGCCCGTAGCTCCTACGAGCAGTACTTC.

The gene calls are TRBV7-9 and TRBJ2-2; 12 bases line up with TRBD2. The ends lost 5 bases at V and 3 bases at J; junction bases unmatched: 4. This CDR3 spans 16 amino acids. Looked up from germline, CDR1 is SEHNR and CDR2 is FQNEAQ (reference sequence). The CDR3: CASSIRTSGDTGELFF. As DNA, the CDR3 is TGTGCCAGCAGCATCCGGACTAGCGGGGACACCGGGGAGCTGTTTTTT. Complete variable domain (other parts from reference TRBV7-9 and TRBJ2-2): DTGVSQNPRHKITKRGQNVTFRCDPISEHNRLYWYRQTLGQGPEFLTYFQNEAQLEKSRLLSDRFSAERPKGSFSTLEIQRTEQGDSAMYLCASSIRTSGDTGELFFGEGSRLTVL.

The rearrangement links TRBV4-3 to TRBJ2-3; D remains unclear. The length of the CDR3 is 17 residues. Looked up from germline, CDR1 is LGHNA and CDR2 is YSLEER. Deletions cut 0 bases from V and 0 bases from J, with 13 bases between. CDR3 in amino acids: CASSQDWSRSSTDTQYF. The CDR3 DNA follows: TGCGCCAGCAGCCAAGATTGGAGTCGAAGCAGCACAGATACGCAGTATTTT.

The genes are TRBV7-2 and TRBJ2-3, with TRBD2 identical over 13 bases. The CDR3 is made up of 14 amino acids. J lost 6 bases, V lost 5 bases, and 2 bases had no gene match. Germline assignment: CDR1 SGHTA and CDR2 FQGNSA. The CDR3 DNA follows: TGTGCCAGCAGCGCGGGACTAGCGGGGGATACGCAGTATTTT. This encodes CASSAGLAGDTQYF.

V is TRBV6-5 and J is TRBJ2-1; tentative D call: TRBD1 (5 bases). Trimming took off 6 bases at V and 4 bases at J, with 16 bases between the two ends. This CDR3 is built from 15 residues. In germline, CDR1 is MNHEY, CDR2 SVGAGI. This chain's CDR3 is CASRPLHTGYNEQFF. The CDR3 DNA sequence: TGTGCCAGCAGACCACTACACACAGGATACAATGAGCAGTTCTTC.

This clone was detected only once. V is TRBV5-6 and J is TRBJ2-7; maybe TRBD1 (5 bases). Germline V gene sequence: CDR1 SGHDT, CDR2 YYEEEE. V lost 3 bases and J lost 3, with 16 bases in between. There are 15 residues in the CDR3. The CDR3 loop reads CASSWEQAARYEQYF. CDR3 DNA sequence: TGTGCCAGCAGCTGGGAACAGGCGGCGCGCTACGAGCAGTACTTC.

Concerning this clone itself: One junction end does not reproduce the germline sequence, and a read error may be involved. Distinct nucleotide sequences in the sample also encode this CDR3. The chain carries TRBV27 and TRBJ2-7; 12 bases are a match to TRBD2. The CDR3 totals 14 residues. Per germline, CDR1 MNHEY and CDR2 SMNVEV (reference sequence). CDR3 protein: CASSGGLAGNEQYF. CDR3 DNA sequence: TGTGCCAGCAGTGGCGGACTAGCGGGGAACGAGCAGTATTTC.

This clone turned up a few times. V gene TRBV3-1 (or the pseudogene TRBV3-2) combines with J gene TRBJ1-6; TRBD1 aligns across 9 bases. There are 16 residues in the CDR3. The V gene's germline CDR1 is LGHDT and CDR2 YNNKEL (reference sequence). Trimming removed 1 base from V and 8 bases from J; junction bases left unmatched: 6. The CDR3 sequence is CASSQAGTGPHSPLHF. In DNA form, the CDR3 reads TGTGCCAGCAGCCAAGCCGGGACAGGGCCCCATTCACCCCTCCACTTT.

J is TRBJ1-1 and V is TRBV28, with a possible D match to TRBD1 (5 bases). The CDR3 contains 14 residues. Germline V gene sequence: CDR1 MDHEN, CDR2 SYDVKM. The V end was cut by 7 bases, the J end by 4 bases, with 16 bases between. The CDR3: CASTPGGVGTEAFF. In DNA, the CDR3 is TGTGCCAGCACCCCGGGGGGGGTAGGCACTGAAGCTTTCTTT.

The DNA of the CDR3 is TGTGCCAGCAGCTTACTCGGGGGGTCCTACAATGAGCAGTTCTTC. Its protein is CASSLLGGSYNEQFF. This rearrangement joins TRBV7-3 to TRBJ2-1; 7 nucleotides align to TRBD2. Germline assignment: CDR1 SGHTA and CDR2 FQGTGA. This CDR3 comprises 15 residues. V gave up 2 bases and J gave up 1 base; unmatched junction bases: 2.

V and J are TRBV2 and TRBJ1-2, with a tentative D call TRBD1 (5 bases). V lost 2 bases and J lost 6, with 19 bases in between. This CDR3 has 16 residues. Germline V CDR1 and CDR2: SNHLY, FYNNEI. The CDR3: CASSEREGATTDGYTF. As DNA, the CDR3 is TGTGCCAGCAGTGAAAGGGAAGGGGCCACGACAGATGGCTACACCTTC.

V is TRBV28 and J is TRBJ1-4; D ambiguous. The CDR3 contains 14 residues. Trimming stripped 2 bases from V and 4 bases from J, with 8 bases between. CDR1 is MDHEN and CDR2 is SYDVKM in the germline V gene. The CDR3 here is CASSLGPVNEKLFF. The CDR3 DNA follows: TGTGCCAGCAGTTTAGGCCCAGTTAATGAAAAACTGTTTTTT.

By sample share, this clone is medium-sized. V gene TRBV2 combines with J gene TRBJ1-5; D is perhaps TRBD1 (6 bases). V was trimmed by 4 bases and J by 5 bases, leaving 18 bases between them. Germline V gives CDR1 SNHLY, CDR2 FYNNEI. CDR3 length: 16 amino acids. CDR3 coding DNA: TGTGCCAGCAGTGGGGTGGATTCCCAGGGGTATCAGCCCCAGCATTTT. Amino acids: CASSGVDSQGYQPQHF.

Of note for this clone: The sample holds other DNA sequences that translate to the same CDR3. The V call is TRBV19, the J call TRBJ1-1, with unresolved D. Germline CDR1 and CDR2: LNHDA and SQIVND (reference sequence). CDR3 length: 15 residues. V shed 1 base and J shed 0 bases, with 9 bases lying between them. CDR3 DNA: TGTGCCAGTAGTATAGGAACAGTGCTGAACACTGAAGCTTTCTTT. It translates to CASSIGTVLNTEAFF.

The chain carries TRBV18 and TRBJ2-7; possibly TRBD1 for D (6 bases). Germline CDR1 KGHSH, CDR2 LQKENI. V was clipped by 2 bases and J by 5 bases, with 10 bases between them. The CDR3 totals 13 residues. The CDR3, as DNA: TGTGCCAGCTCACCAAACAGGGTGAACGAGCAGTACTTC. This encodes CASSPNRVNEQYF.

The gene calls are TRBV10-2 and TRBJ1-1; 9 nucleotides match TRBD1. V trimming: 6 bases; J trimming: 5 bases; junction bases outside the gene matches: 4. Germline CDR1 is WSHSY and CDR2 is SAAADI. This CDR3 contains 13 residues. The CDR3 reads CASSGQGQTEAFF. The CDR3 DNA sequence: TGCGCCAGCAGCGGACAGGGGCAGACTGAAGCTTTCTTT.

This chain connects TRBV5-4 to TRBJ2-1; 9 nucleotides line up with TRBD1. V was clipped by 2 bases and J by 3 bases; unmatched bases: 3. The CDR3 runs 15 residues. Germline lookup yields CDR1 SGHNT and CDR2 YYREEE (reference sequence). The CDR3 DNA is TGTGCCAGCAGCTTCGGGGACAGGGACTACAATGAGCAGTTCTTC. Its protein is CASSFGDRDYNEQFF.

CDR3 DNA: TGTGCCAGCTCACCTCCTCTTTCAACAGAGGAGGGGAACACTGAAGCTTTCTTT. As protein: CASSPPLSTEEGNTEAFF. The rearrangement links TRBV18 to TRBJ1-1; D gene ambiguous. Germline V gives CDR1 KGHSH, CDR2 LQKENI. Trimming removed 3 bases at V and 1 base at J, with 21 bases between. CDR3 size: 18 residues.

The genes are TRBV2 and TRBJ2-1; no definite D call. Germline lookup yields CDR1 SNHLY and CDR2 FYNNEI. The CDR3 runs to 13 residues. With 3 bases removed from V and 9 bases from J, the gap between germline ends came to 12 bases. CDR3 in DNA: TGTGCCAGCAGTGATCAGATATCGGGTGAGCAGTTCTTC. Residues: CASSDQISGEQFF.